The next 9 T cell receptor beta chains were all read from a single sample in a study of cytomegalovirus exposure and HLA in healthy donors. Amplification used 60 Vbeta primers and 13 Jbeta primers. Using immunoSEQ multiplex PCR, the repertoire was profiled, and TCRdb retains in-frame clones only, with some absent. Found here are around 200,000 clones, 85% of them singletons; the top ten hold about 2.5%. Sequenced: PBMCs. The source of these receptors is a woman in her 50s in good health and CMV-seronegative.

This clone was seen more than once but under ten times. This chain links TRBV19 with TRBJ1-2; D possibly corresponds to TRBD1 (6 bases). V dropped 6 bases and J dropped 8 bases, with 19 bases sitting between them. This CDR3 spans 14 amino acids. Germline V CDR1 and CDR2: LNHDA, SQIVND (reference sequence). CDR3 loop: CASSPIRQDVGYTF. The CDR3 DNA follows: TGTGCCAGTAGCCCAATCAGACAGGATGTAGGCTACACCTTC.

This chain links TRBV6-6 with TRBJ1-4; D gene unclear. CDR3 length: 13 residues. The germline gives CDR1 MNHNY, CDR2 SVGAGI (reference sequence). Trimming took off 0 bases at V and 8 bases at J, with 7 bases between the two ends. The CDR3, as DNA: TGTGCCAGCAGTTACTCTTCGTTCGAAAAACTGTTTTTT. Translating gives CASSYSSFEKLFF.

This clone is a singleton in its sample. The rearrangement joins TRBV23-1 to TRBJ2-2, with D unclear. TRBV23-1 is an ORF; its function is uncertain. The length of the CDR3 is 13 residues. Trimming cost V 9 bases and J 3 bases, with 11 bases left between them. Here the CDR3 DNA reads TGCGCCAGTCCCTCCAGATACACCGGGGAGCTGTTTTTT. This sequence encodes CASPSRYTGELFF.

The chain has TRBV9 and TRBJ1-2; 10 bases are a match to TRBD1. CDR1 SGDLS and CDR2 YYNGEE come from the germline V gene. V gave up 4 bases and J gave up 6 bases; unmatched junction bases: 9. The CDR3 loop spans 15 amino acids. The CDR3 DNA sequence: TGTGCCAGCAGCAGGGAGCCGACAGGGGGCGATGGCTACACCTTC. This translates into CASSREPTGGDGYTF.

The V gene is TRBV7-8, the J gene TRBJ2-7, with D possibly being TRBD2 (5 bases). CDR1 is SGHVS and CDR2 is FQNEAQ in the germline V gene. The ends were cut back, 5 bases at V and 0 bases at J, with 14 bases in the middle. The CDR3 covers 15 residues. The DNA of the CDR3 is TGTGCCAGCAGCCTTAGCGCCCTGAGCTCCTACGAGCAGTACTTC. Translation gives CASSLSALSSYEQYF.

V is TRBV7-9 and J is TRBJ1-1, with D perhaps matching TRBD1 (6 bases). V lost 5 bases and J lost 0, with 13 bases in between. CDR3 length: 15 amino acids. Germline CDR1 is SEHNR and CDR2 is FQNEAQ (reference sequence). The CDR3 nucleotides read TGTGCCAGCAGCCCCCATTACAGGGTGAACACTGAAGCTTTCTTT. This translates into CASSPHYRVNTEAFF.

The CDR3 sequence: CASSEASGLRQETQYF. The CDR3 DNA follows: TGTGCCAGCAGCGAAGCTAGCGGGCTTCGACAAGAGACCCAGTACTTC. The J gene is TRBJ2-5, the V gene TRBV9, with 8 bases aligning to TRBD2. Germline V lookup: CDR1 SGDLS, CDR2 YYNGEE. The V and J ends lost 3 bases and 2 bases, in that order; junction bases with no gene match: 9. The CDR3 consists of 16 residues.

The rearrangement joins TRBV4-3 to TRBJ1-6; D is perhaps TRBD1 (6 bases). The CDR3 runs 15 residues. The V end lost 0 bases, the J end lost 5 bases, and 8 bases lay between the germline ends. CDR1 and CDR2 from the germline V gene are LGHNA and YSLEER. The CDR3 protein is CASSQESGDNSPLHF. In nucleotides, the CDR3 is TGCGCCAGCAGCCAAGAATCAGGGGATAATTCACCCCTCCACTTT.

The V call is TRBV28, the J call TRBJ2-7; the match to TRBD2 covers 10 bases. The CDR3 totals 14 residues. V gave up 9 bases and J gave up 2 bases; unmatched junction bases: 7. CDR1 is MDHEN, CDR2 SYDVKM, per germline. The CDR3 DNA reads TGTGCCAGTAAAGCAGCGGGAGGGCCCTACGAGCAGTACTTC. Translated, it gives CASKAAGGPYEQYF.